This passage covers 19 T cell receptor beta chains from one sample sequenced in a study of blood T cells in healthy people across ages (dated by TCRdb to the mid-2010s). Libraries were prepared through 5' RACE. Data came from an Illumina HiSeq 2500. A second PCR of 7 to 11 cycles was performed with a sample-barcoded 5' primer and a J-beta primer mix. TCRdb trimmed public reads at Q25 via fastp, called clones via MiXCR and kept in-frame beta chains. Every CDR3 protein is listed once, alongside the most common genes and DNA of its rows. The sample table lists about 970,000 distinct CDR3 sequences, roughly half of them with a count of one. Clones ranked in the top ten supply roughly a fifth of the sample. Sample: blood. These receptors were obtained from a woman aged 55-69 years in good health.

Worth noting for this clonotype: One junction end disagrees with the germline gene, perhaps due to a read error. The chain carries TRBV12-3 or TRBV12-4 and TRBJ1-4, with TRBD1 matching 12 bases. This CDR3 has 18 residues. The CDR3, as DNA: TGTGCCAGCAGTCAGGGACAGGGGGCGTTCGGGTCTGATGAAAGACTGTTTTTT. It yields the protein CASSQGQGAFGSDERLFF.

The chain employs TRBV10-3 and TRBJ2-7; no clear D. This CDR3 is built from 14 residues. Trimming took off 0 bases at V and 2 bases at J, with 8 bases between the two ends. Germline V gene lookup returns CDR1 ENHRY and CDR2 SYGVKD. The CDR3 bases are TGTGCCATCAGTGAGTCGGGCCAAACCTACGAGCAGTACTTC. It encodes CAISESGQTYEQYF.

The chain is built from TRBV7-2 and TRBJ2-7; 10 bases map to TRBD2. The CDR3 consists of 16 residues. Germline V CDR1 and CDR2: SGHTA, FQGNSA. Losses at the gene ends were 2 bases for V and 6 bases for J; bases not matched to a gene: 10. The chain's CDR3 is CASSLRRLAGGGEQYF. Here the CDR3 DNA reads TGTGCCAGCAGCTTAAGGCGTTTAGCGGGAGGAGGCGAGCAGTACTTC.

This chain joins TRBV4-1 and TRBJ2-1; 8 bases match TRBD2. Germline loops: CDR1 MGHRA, CDR2 YSYEKL. The CDR3 runs 15 residues. The junction had 1 base not matched to a gene; V was cut back by 0 bases and J by 3 bases. Here the CDR3 DNA reads TGCGCCAGCAGCCAAGAGACTAGCGACTACAATGAGCAGTTCTTC. It encodes CASSQETSDYNEQFF.

The genes are TRBV13 and TRBJ2-1, with a weak D call TRBD2 (6 bases). The J call is uncertain, as TRBJ2-7 better fits the DNA end. This CDR3 comprises 14 residues. Germline V gene sequence: CDR1 PRHDT, CDR2 FYEKMQ (reference sequence). The CDR3 reads CASSLLGLYNEQYF. The DNA of the CDR3 is TGTGCCAGCAGCTTATTGGGACTGTACAATGAGCAGTACTTC.

As to this clonotype: Relative to the germline gene, one junction end is altered; a read error may explain this. The chain recombines TRBV14 with TRBJ2-2; no clear D gene. CDR1 and CDR2 (germline): SGHDN, FVKESK. There are 16 residues in the CDR3. The CDR3 sequence is CASSQDRPYFTGELFF. In DNA, the CDR3 is TGTGCCAGCAGTCAAGACCGTCCGTATTTCACCGGGGAGCTGTTTTTT. Combining the CDR3 with reference TRBV14 and TRBJ2-2 gives the whole variable domain EAGVTQFPSHSVIEKGQTVTLRCDPISGHDNLYWYRRVMGKEIKFLLHFVKESKQDESGMPNNRFLAERTGGTYSTLKVQPAELEDSGVYFCASSQDRPYFTGELFFGEGSRLTVL.

This chain joins TRBV20-1 and TRBJ1-2; 7 nucleotides align to TRBD1. There are 12 residues in the CDR3. V was pared by 6 bases and J by 8 bases, with 9 bases of the junction left unmatched. The germline V gene has CDR1 DFQATT and CDR2 SNEGSKA (reference sequence). The DNA for the CDR3 is TGCAGTGCCCGGGGGACAGCGGGGGGCTACACCTTC. This sequence encodes CSARGTAGGYTF.

This clonotype was detected many times. The chain couples TRBV4-3 to TRBJ2-3, with D possibly being TRBD2 (6 bases). Trimming stripped 0 bases from V and 6 bases from J, with 16 bases between. Germline V CDR1 and CDR2: LGHNA, YSLEER. The CDR3 length is 16 residues. CDR3 sequence (DNA): TGCGCCAGCAGCCAAGAGACGGGAGTCCTAGCCGATACGCAGTATTTT. This translates into CASSQETGVLADTQYF.

In its sample, this clonotype was seen a few times. The CDR3 reads CASSPGLAGGPREQFF. The CDR3 DNA sequence: TGCGCCAGCAGCCCGGGACTAGCGGGAGGGCCACGTGAGCAGTTCTTC. The chain combines TRBV5-1 with TRBJ2-1; 16 nucleotides line up with TRBD2. The CDR3 covers 16 residues. Per the germline V gene, CDR1 is SGHRS and CDR2 is YFSETQ. Unmatched junction bases numbered 7, after V lost 4 bases and J lost 9 bases.

The chain couples TRBV27 to TRBJ2-4, with unresolved D. CDR3 length equals 20 residues. CDR1 and CDR2 from the germline V gene are MNHEY and SMNVEV (reference sequence). Deletions cut 3 bases from V and 5 bases from J, with 29 bases between. CDR3 sequence: CASSFVGPGVAGPPQNIQYF. The CDR3 nucleotides are TGTGCCAGCAGTTTTGTCGGTCCCGGCGTTGCCGGGCCCCCTCAAAACATTCAGTACTTC.

The CDR3, as DNA: TGCAGCGTTGCCTTGACGTTTGGGGCCAACACCGGGGAGCTGTTTTTT. It codes for CSVALTFGANTGELFF. This chain uses TRBV29-1 with TRBJ2-2; D is perhaps TRBD1 (5 bases). The CDR3 sequence is 16 residues long. The V gene's germline CDR1 is SQVTM and CDR2 ANQGSEA. Trimming took 4 bases from V and 2 from J, leaving 17 bases between them.

This clonotype has a single count. The V gene is TRBV6-2 or TRBV6-3, the J gene TRBJ2-2, with D possibly being TRBD1 (5 bases). In germline, CDR1 is MNHEY, CDR2 SVGEGT. Trimming cost V 2 bases and J 3 bases, with 10 bases left between them. The CDR3 loop spans 15 amino acids. The CDR3 DNA reads as TGTGCCAGCAGTTACATACAGGCCGACACCGGGGAGCTGTTTTTT. It encodes CASSYIQADTGELFF.

The genes are TRBV12-3 or TRBV12-4 and TRBJ1-6; 9 bases are shared with TRBD1. The CDR3 loop spans 14 amino acids. V lost 5 bases to trimming and J lost 11 bases; unmatched junction nucleotides: 7. The CDR3 DNA sequence: TGTGCCAGCAGTCAAGGGACAGGGAGAGCACCCCTCCACTTT. This translates into CASSQGTGRAPLHF.

The chain couples TRBV7-8 to TRBJ2-1; TRBD2 agrees at 9 bases. The J segment lost 8 bases and the V segment lost 0 bases, leaving 5 bases of the junction unmatched. The length of the CDR3 is 15 residues. Germline V gene sequence: CDR1 SGHVS, CDR2 FQNEAQ. CDR3 in amino acids: CASSLAQGLAYEQFF. The CDR3 coding sequence is TGTGCCAGCAGCTTAGCGCAGGGACTAGCTTATGAGCAGTTCTTC. Drawing the rest from reference TRBV7-8 and TRBJ2-1, the complete variable domain is GAGVSQSPRYKVAKRGQDVALRCDPISGHVSLFWYQQALGQGPEFLTYFQNEAQLDKSGLPSDRFFAERPEGSVSTLKIQRTQQEDSAVYLCASSLAQGLAYEQFFGPGTRLTVL.

The chain joins TRBV20-1 to TRBJ2-7, with D hard to call. V lost 0 bases and J 2 bases, leaving 14 bases between the germline ends. This CDR3 is built from 15 residues. CDR1 is DFQATT and CDR2 is SNEGSKA in the germline V gene (reference sequence). CDR3 amino acids: CSARDYLGKTYEQYF. The CDR3 DNA is TGCAGTGCTAGAGATTATTTAGGGAAGACCTACGAGCAGTACTTC.

This chain links TRBV6-2 or TRBV6-3 with TRBJ2-7, with 7 bases matching TRBD2. The CDR3 runs 16 residues. From germline, CDR1 is MNHEY and CDR2 SVGEGT. The V and J ends lost 8 bases and 12 bases, in that order; junction bases with no gene match: 25. The DNA of the CDR3 is TGTGCCAGCTCCCTAACAGCGGGGAGTGGCAAAAACATTCGGTACTTC. As protein: CASSLTAGSGKNIRYF.

This clonotype occurred a few times. The chain joins TRBV28 to TRBJ2-7, with D possibly being TRBD1 or TRBD2 (6 bases each). The CDR3 sequence is 15 residues long. Germline values: CDR1 MDHEN, CDR2 SYDVKM. V lost 6 bases and J 1 base, leaving 16 bases between the germline ends. The CDR3 nucleotides are TGTGCCAGCAGCTCCGGGGGCGCGGGGTCCTACGAGCAGTACTTC. This encodes CASSSGGAGSYEQYF.

V and J are TRBV5-6 and TRBJ2-3; D is undetermined. Germline lookup yields CDR1 SGHDT and CDR2 YYEEEE. The CDR3 runs to 15 residues. V lost 2 bases to trimming and J lost 4 bases, with 14 bases between them. CDR3 sequence (DNA): TGTGCCAGCAGCTTAGGTCCGGTCAGCCCAGATACGCAGTATTTT. It translates to CASSLGPVSPDTQYF.

The genes are TRBV10-1 and TRBJ2-3; 10 bases line up with TRBD1. CDR3 length equals 14 residues. V gave up 7 bases and J gave up 3 bases; unmatched junction bases: 4. Germline V gives CDR1 WNHNN, CDR2 SYGVQD (reference sequence). CDR3 sequence: CASNGDRGTDTQYF. In nucleotides, the CDR3 is TGCGCCAGCAATGGGGACAGGGGAACAGATACGCAGTATTTT.